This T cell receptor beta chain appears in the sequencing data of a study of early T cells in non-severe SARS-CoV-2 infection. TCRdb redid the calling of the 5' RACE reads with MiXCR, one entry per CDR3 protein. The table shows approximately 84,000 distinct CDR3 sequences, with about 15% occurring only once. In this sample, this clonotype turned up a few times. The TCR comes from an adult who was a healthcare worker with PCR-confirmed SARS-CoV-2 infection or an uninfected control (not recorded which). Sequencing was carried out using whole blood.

The CDR3 DNA follows: TGTGCCAGCAGTCCGATAGGAGGGACTAGCGGGATCCTCTCTATCTACGAGCAGTACTTC. Translated, it gives CASSPIGGTSGILSIYEQYF. The chain links TRBV27 to TRBJ2-7; 13 bases are shared with TRBD2. The CDR3 spans 20 residues. V was clipped by 5 bases and J by 3 bases; unmatched bases: 19. Germline V gene data show CDR1 as MNHEY and CDR2 as SMNVEV (reference sequence).